This T cell receptor (beta chain) stems from a study of Ad26.COV2.S vaccination and SARS-CoV-2 variants (dated by TCRdb to about 2021). At the level of the whole study: Vaccine-arm donors came from COV1001, a multicentre, randomized, double-blind, placebo-controlled phase I-IIa trial of Ad26.COV2.S in healthy adults. Ad26.COV2.S was given intramuscularly at 5x10^10 or 1x10^11 viral particles, as a single shot or as two shots 56 days apart. The specificity and breadth of SARS-CoV-2-reactive T cell receptors after Ad26.COV2.S vaccination were assessed by TCRbeta repertoire sequencing. A total of approximately 32 samples were included in the TCR-sequenced set, comprising 19 Ad26.COV2.S vaccine recipients, 5 placebo recipients and 8 SARS-CoV-2 convalescent individuals. Trial participants were randomized into five groups of five, in which low-dose or high-dose Ad26.COV2.S was given once or twice, or placebo was given on both occasions. Investigators did not know the trial group allocation while performing experiments and assessing outcomes.

The sample's treatment or condition label, in plain terms: 19 received Ad26.COV2.S at low or high dose, single or two shots; several received placebo; per-sample allocation not given. Repertoires of vaccine and placebo recipients were sequenced from samples collected on day 63 after the first injection. Cohort 1b enrolled about two dozen adults aged 18-55 years at a single site in Boston, USA, between 29 July and 7 August 2020. Ad26.COV2.S was a replication-incompetent adenovirus type 26 vector expressing a prefusion-stabilized SARS-CoV-2 spike protein from the original Wuhan strain. As regards this clone: There is no known antigen for this receptor. No much larger clone exists at a distance of one base, and base qualities are not known.

A distance of 16 bases separates the germline ends of V and J, which lose 6 bases and 4 bases respectively. CDR1 and CDR2 were assigned from the germline V gene (reference sequence) as SGHNT and YYREEE. There are 14 amino acids in the CDR3, from cysteine to phenylalanine inclusive. Only CDR3 DNA is held: 42 bases, read in frame from base 1. The immunoSEQ Assay was used to sequence TCRbeta CDR3 regions. After extraction, genomic DNA underwent amplification by bias-controlled multiplex PCR, followed by high-throughput sequencing. For the original study's pipeline: Collapsing and filtering of sequences were performed to quantify the absolute abundance of each unique TCRbeta CDR3 region. T cell fraction was estimated by normalizing TCRbeta template counts to usable DNA, with usable DNA measured through amplification of reference genes found in all nucleated cells. Repertoire TCRs were annotated as SARS-CoV-2-specific when V gene, CDR3 amino acid sequence and J gene were exactly matched to a known reactive TCR set. The reference SARS-CoV-2 TCR set was derived from MIRA and filtered for enrichment in COVID-19-positive ImmuneCODE repertoires, a step that removed public or cross-reactive TCRs. Based on the MIRA antigens, annotated TCRs were further analysed at the level of specific ORF or position within ORF. Breadth was defined as the number of annotated unique rearrangements divided by the total number of unique productive rearrangements, and depth was defined as the summed frequency of the annotated unique rearrangements. Group comparisons of TCR breadth used two-sided Wilcoxon rank-sum tests. What TCRdb holds here is the immuneACCESS table cut down to in-frame rearrangements. Part of the clones is not present; checked against another copy, under half of the missing clones reflect an unresolved V gene, and the others are unexplained. Clonal size and the V and J genes are those of that table, whereas D and trimming came from the DNA. This sample lists a few hundred thousand clones; around 90% were detected once. The ten largest clonotypes hold around 3.6% of the sample.

What the work shows at the level of the full study, not this receptor alone: After vaccination, substantial breadth of spike-specific CD8+ and CD4+ T cell responses was reported. The study was not powered to compare responses between vaccine doses or regimens. Ad26.COV2.S recipients had higher spike-specific TCR breadth than placebo recipients (P = 0.0014). The authors noted that total T cell responses may have been underestimated by the TCR breadth and depth analyses. Non-spike TCR breadth was comparable between vaccine and placebo recipients, consistent with the vaccine containing only spike.

This specimen consisted of peripheral blood, obtained in a trial of Ad26.COV2.S vaccine versus placebo. The receptor was derived from a person aged 18-60 years who received the Ad26.COV2.S COVID-19 vaccine or a placebo. This sequence uses TRBV5-4 and TRBJ1-2, with TRBD1 as a weak D call on 5 bases. The encoded CDR3 is CASKTPLQAYGYTF. The sequence in DNA is TGTGCCAGCAAAACTCCACTACAGGCCTATGGCTACACCTTC. Reference TRBV5-4 and TRBJ1-2 genes cover what lies past the CDR3, so the full variable domain is ETGVTQSPTHLIKTRGQQVTLRCSSQSGHNTVSWYQQALGQGPQFIFQYYREEENGRGNFPPRFSGLQFPNYSSELNVNALELDDSALYLCASKTPLQAYGYTFGSGTRLTVV.